Each of the 15 T cell receptor beta chains below was sequenced from the same sample in a study of T cells in Graves' hyperthyroidism and ophthalmopathy (dated by TCRdb to between 2018 and 2021). Preparation of the library involved multiplex PCR. Sequencing took place on an Illumina HiSeq 2000. The TCR beta CDR3 regions were amplified from the RNA transcripts. For the first round of RT-PCR on the TCR CDR3, the HTBI primer set was used together with the Qiagen OneStep RT-PCR kit. TCRdb took the public reads, trimmed them with fastp at Q25, ran MiXCR for clone calling and kept in-frame beta chains. Each entry is one CDR3 protein sequence, shown with its most common DNA and genes. This sample has hundreds of thousands of distinct CDR3 sequences in its table, and roughly a third of those were observed once. Of the sample, 31% falls within the top ten clones. The sequencing input was blood. The origin of the receptors is a woman aged 40-49 years with Graves' hyperthyroidism.

Ten or more counts support this clonotype. The CDR3: CASTGGQGRYHEQYF. DNA for the CDR3: TGTGCCAGTACCGGCGGACAGGGACGCTACCACGAGCAGTACTTC. V is TRBV19 and J is TRBJ2-7; 8 bases agree with TRBD1. V shed 7 bases, J shed 5 bases, and the junction held 13 bases outside the gene matches. This CDR3 spans 15 amino acids. CDR1 is LNHDA and CDR2 is SQIVND in the germline V gene (reference sequence).

The chain carries TRBV5-6 and TRBJ1-1; D gene ambiguous. CDR1 and CDR2 (germline): SGHDT, YYEEEE. This CDR3 comprises 16 residues. The ends were cut back, 5 bases at V and 0 bases at J, with 17 bases in the middle. CDR3 nucleotides: TGTGCCAGCAGGGGGAAGGGAGGCTTTATGAACACTGAAGCTTTCTTT. It specifies CASRGKGGFMNTEAFF. The variable domain in full, with the rest retrieved from reference TRBV5-6 and TRBJ1-1, is DAGVTQSPTHLIKTRGQQVTLRCSPKSGHDTVSWYQQALGQGPQFIFQYYEEEERQRGNFPDRFSGHQFPNYSSELNVNALLLGDSALYLCASRGKGGFMNTEAFFGQGTRLTVV.

This clonotype was counted at least ten times. The chain has TRBV7-2 and TRBJ2-7, with 8 bases fitting TRBD2. This CDR3 spans 17 amino acids. Per the germline V gene, CDR1 is SGHTA and CDR2 is FQGNSA. J gave up 4 bases and V 4 bases, and 15 bases lay outside the gene matches. CDR3 residues: CASSSLRDGRARYEQYF. The CDR3 DNA reads as TGTGCCAGCAGCTCCCTTCGAGACGGGAGGGCCAGGTACGAGCAGTACTTC.

This clonotype has a count of ten or more. The chain uses TRBV7-9 and TRBJ1-2; TRBD1 aligns across 7 bases. The germline V gene has CDR1 SEHNR and CDR2 FQNEAQ (reference sequence). The CDR3 spans 13 residues. V was pared by 4 bases and J by 7 bases, with 6 bases of the junction left unmatched. CDR3: CASSYRQGGGYTF. The DNA of the CDR3 is TGTGCCAGCAGCTACCGACAGGGAGGTGGCTACACCTTC.

This clonotype was counted only a few times. The chain combines TRBV20-1 with TRBJ1-1, with D possibly matching TRBD1 (5 bases). Per germline, CDR1 DFQATT and CDR2 SNEGSKA (reference sequence). The CDR3 runs 17 residues. Trimming took 5 bases from V and 0 from J, leaving 22 bases between them. The CDR3 sequence is CSACGCGTGIVNTEAFF. CDR3 bases: TGCAGTGCTTGTGGGTGTGGGACCGGGATAGTGAACACTGAAGCTTTCTTT.

There are a few counts of this clonotype. This chain joins TRBV12-3 or TRBV12-4 and TRBJ1-1, with D uncertain. The length of the CDR3 is 13 residues. Trimming left V 7 bases short and J 3 bases short, with 12 bases between. The CDR3 bases are TGTGCCAGCACCCTAGACATTTACACTGAAGCTTTCTTT. Protein product: CASTLDIYTEAFF.

In this sample, this clonotype turned up many times. This CDR3 is CSASFVGGETQYF. The DNA for the CDR3 is TGCAGTGCTTCCTTCGTTGGAGGAGAGACCCAGTACTTC. The V gene is TRBV20-1, the J gene TRBJ2-5; D might be TRBD2 (5 bases). The CDR3 has 13 amino acids. The germline V gene encodes CDR1 DFQATT and CDR2 SNEGSKA (reference sequence). The ends were cut back, 5 bases at V and 4 bases at J, with 14 bases in the middle.

This clonotype was seen ten or more times. The chain carries TRBV25-1 and TRBJ2-5; D assignment may be TRBD1 or TRBD2 (6 bases each). Trimming left V 10 bases short and J 5 bases short, with 23 bases between. Per germline, CDR1 MGHDK and CDR2 SYGVNS. There are 15 residues in the CDR3. The CDR3 region is CATMHKGGLYETQYF. For the CDR3, the DNA is TGTGCCACCATGCATAAAGGGGGGCTTTACGAGACCCAGTACTTC. Complete variable domain (other parts from reference TRBV25-1 and TRBJ2-5): EADIYQTPRYLVIGTGKKITLECSQTMGHDKMYWYQQDPGMELHLIHYSYGVNSTEKGDLSSESTVSRIRTEHFPLTLESARPSHTSQYLCATMHKGGLYETQYFGPGTRLLVL.

Many counts were recorded for this clonotype. Here the CDR3 DNA reads TGTGCCAGCAGCTTTGGCGGGGACTATGGCTACACCTTC. Protein: CASSFGGDYGYTF. V gene TRBV7-2 combines with J gene TRBJ1-2; no definite D call. V was cut by 3 bases and J by 3 bases, with 8 bases left in between. CDR3 length: 13 residues. The germline V gene has CDR1 SGHTA and CDR2 FQGNSA.

The rearrangement links TRBV20-1 to TRBJ1-2; 12 bases map to TRBD1. Per the germline V gene, CDR1 is DFQATT and CDR2 is SNEGSKA (reference sequence). The CDR3 spans 17 residues. V lost 5 bases, J lost 4 bases, and 14 bases stayed unmatched. CDR3: CSAPPQGQGAPGYGYTF. In DNA form, the CDR3 reads TGCAGTGCTCCCCCGCAGGGACAGGGGGCGCCTGGCTATGGCTACACCTTC.

The chain carries TRBV24-1 and TRBJ2-3; D may be TRBD1 (6 bases). The CDR3 is made up of 16 amino acids. V shed 1 base and J shed 2 bases, with 12 bases lying between them. Per germline, CDR1 KGHDR and CDR2 SFDVKD. The CDR3 DNA sequence: TGTGCCACCAGTGATTTAAGGGACATATACACAGATACGCAGTATTTT. It specifies CATSDLRDIYTDTQYF.

This clonotype was seen repeatedly, ten times or more. The DNA of the CDR3 is TGTGCCAGCAGCTTAGATCCAGGGAAGGACTATGGCTACACCTTC. Translating gives CASSLDPGKDYGYTF. The J gene is TRBJ1-2, the V gene TRBV7-9; tentative D call: TRBD1 (5 bases). In germline, CDR1 is SEHNR, CDR2 FQNEAQ (reference sequence). Trimming pared 1 base from V and 3 bases from J, leaving 12 bases between. The CDR3 is 15 residues long.

Of note for this clonotype: This likely reflects a read error, since a far larger clone is one base away. The genes are TRBV6-2 or TRBV6-3 and TRBJ1-1; tentatively, D is TRBD1 (6 bases). The V and J ends lost 2 bases and 6 bases respectively, with 7 bases between them. The CDR3 is 12 residues long. CDR1 is MNHEY and CDR2 is SVGEGT in the germline V gene. The CDR3 region is CASSYGGPEAFF. CDR3 in DNA: TGTGCCAGCAGTTACGGGGGGCCTGAAGCTTTCTTT.

This clonotype was detected only a few times. The genes are TRBV24-1 and TRBJ1-2; 8 bases agree with TRBD1. The J segment lost 4 bases and the V segment lost 9 bases, leaving 6 bases of the junction unmatched. Germline V lookup: CDR1 KGHDR, CDR2 SFDVKD. This CDR3 has 13 residues. CDR3 DNA sequence: TGTGCCACCTCGGGACAGGCGGGCTATGGCTACACCTTC. It encodes CATSGQAGYGYTF.

This clonotype was picked up many times. J is TRBJ1-1 and V is TRBV7-8; TRBD1 agrees at 7 bases. The CDR3 consists of 14 residues. V lost 4 bases to trimming and J lost 4 bases; unmatched junction nucleotides: 6. Germline V lookup: CDR1 SGHVS, CDR2 FQNEAQ. This chain's CDR3 is CASSYQGQATEAFF. The CDR3 DNA is TGTGCCAGCAGCTACCAAGGACAGGCCACTGAAGCTTTCTTT.